This is a list of T cell receptor beta chains from one sample in a study of CD8 T cells in ankylosing spondylitis. Using its own MiXCR run on the 5' RACE reads, TCRdb lists one record per CDR3 protein. This table holds approximately 500,000 distinct CDR3 sequences, roughly 13% found once. Material: blood, either unsorted or a sorted T cell fraction (not recorded which). These receptors were collected from a male donor with ankylosing spondylitis. Each CDR3 is given with its conserved first and last residue. D genes are given only for firm matches.

>TRBD2|TRBJ2-1|TRBV5-1
CASSNTSGRGNEQFF
>TRBD2|TRBJ2-2|TRBV5-1
CASSFIPPGLAGEDGELFF
>NA|TRBJ1-1|TRBV27
CASSSSWLNTEAFF
>TRBD1|TRBJ2-7|TRBV27
CASSPGTGGKAYEQYF
>NA|TRBJ1-4|TRBV12-3/TRBV12-4
CASSTLGPRADEKLFF
>NA|TRBJ2-7|TRBV5-6
CASSSGLIYEQYF
>NA|TRBJ2-3|TRBV20-1
CSARGGRGLSDTQYF
>TRBD1|TRBJ1-1|TRBV20-1
CSARGQASTEAFF
>NA|TRBJ1-2|TRBV3-1
CASSLSGRGGLYGYTF
>TRBD1|TRBJ2-1|TRBV12-3/TRBV12-4
CASRRGQGVEQFF
>NA|TRBJ2-7|TRBV20-1
CSVIAPGVYEQYF
>TRBD2|TRBJ2-1|TRBV20-1
CSAPPGVAGGLFYNEQFF
>TRBD1|TRBJ1-5|TRBV20-1
CSARGLRQGDQPQHF
>TRBD2|TRBJ2-1|TRBV4-1
CASSRTSDYNEQFF
>NA|TRBJ1-4|TRBV2
CASRGVTNEKLFF
>TRBD2|TRBJ2-2|TRBV19
CATARRLAGNTGELFF
>NA|TRBJ2-4|TRBV3-1
CASSQGPGLQYF
>TRBD1|TRBJ2-1|TRBV6-1
CASSPTGGEYNEQFF
>NA|TRBJ1-1|TRBV28
CASSLAQLNTEAFF
>NA|TRBJ2-3|TRBV29-1
CSVEQLQVDTQYF
>TRBD2|TRBJ2-1|TRBV5-1
CASSWGLGLVNEQFF
>TRBD2|TRBJ2-3|TRBV10-1
CASSRDYTDTQYF
>TRBD2|TRBJ2-1|TRBV7-2
CASSPWASGHNEQFF
>TRBD1|TRBJ1-1|TRBV20-1
CSASYRGPTEAFF
>NA|TRBJ2-5|TRBV29-1
CSVESFRETQYF
>TRBD1|TRBJ1-1|TRBV18
CASSPVPGQGWAFF
>NA|TRBJ2-6|TRBV11-1
CASSPILVPDLSGANVLTF
>TRBD1|TRBJ2-5|TRBV7-7
CASSLGTGIETQYF
>NA|TRBJ1-4|TRBV5-1
CASSLDSPGTEKLFF
>TRBD1|TRBJ2-1|TRBV27
CASSYPTTAKDRAYNEQFF
>TRBD1|TRBJ2-3|TRBV4-2
CASSQDLPGGGTDTQYF
>NA|TRBJ2-2|TRBV11-2
CASSFPGELFF
>TRBD2|TRBJ2-7|TRBV20-1
CSALAGGLDEQYF
>NA|TRBJ2-3|TRBV11-3
CASSLGIADTQYF
>TRBD1|TRBJ1-1|TRBV6-5
CASSYRQGRTEAFF
>NA|TRBJ2-1|TRBV3-1
CASTQEAYNEQFF
>NA|TRBJ1-2|TRBV29-1
CSVSIKHPGGYTF
>NA|TRBJ2-2|TRBV7-2
CASSSPYGELFF
>NA|TRBJ1-2|TRBV9
CASSVAAGYGYTF
>TRBD2|TRBJ2-1|TRBV29-1
CSVVAGGVYNEQFF
>NA|TRBJ2-7|TRBV7-9
CASTRLGAEEQYF
>NA|TRBJ2-5|TRBV28
CASNSGSQETQYF
>TRBD2|TRBJ2-2|TRBV4-1
CASSGRTSGLSNTGELFF
>NA|TRBJ2-5|TRBV4-1
CASSQDLGTETQYF
>TRBD1|TRBJ2-3|TRBV28
CAIKGAGDTDTQYF
>TRBD1|TRBJ2-2|TRBV20-1
CSAGIRQGTGELFF
>NA|TRBJ2-3|TRBV29-1
CSASGGRDTQYF
>TRBD2|TRBJ2-1|TRBV7-2
CASSLVAGANYNEQFF
>NA|TRBJ2-7|TRBV18
CASSPYRDRLYEQYF